The following is a TCR beta chain sequence with its context. Its antigen is undetermined. V was pared by 8 bases and J by 2 bases, with 9 bases of the junction left unmatched. This CDR3 has 15 residues. Overall study findings and caveats: Greatest tumor Treg TCR overlap was with tumor naive CD4+ cells.

One entry per CDR3 protein, called by TCRdb with MiXCR from the 5' RACE reads. Of about 60,000 distinct CDR3 sequences listed, just under 30% are singletons. This sequence was found in a female donor with breast cancer. V and J are TRBV12-3 or TRBV12-4 and TRBJ1-5; the match to TRBD1 covers 7 bases. Sequencing was performed on tumor-infiltrating naive CD4+ T cells sorted from the breast tumor. The subset here: naive CD4+ T cells, CD4+CD45RA+CD25-. CDR3 loop: CASVPGTAGNQPQHF. The DNA for the CDR3 is TGTGCCAGCGTTCCCGGGACAGCGGGCAATCAGCCCCAGCATTTT.